These 16 T cell receptor beta chains came from one sample sequenced in a study of Ad26.COV2.S vaccination and SARS-CoV-2 variants. Assay: immunoSEQ multiplex PCR; the TCRdb copy retains only in-frame clones and omits some. The profile covers some 350,000 clones, with about 90% appearing a single time and around 4% taken by the ten largest. The material sequenced was peripheral blood, taken after recovery from COVID-19. The receptors were sampled from a human donor who had recovered from COVID-19.

The V and J genes are TRBV2 and TRBJ2-1; D is undetermined. Trimming removed 6 bases from V and 6 bases from J, with 9 bases in between. Germline lookup yields CDR1 SNHLY and CDR2 FYNNEI. The CDR3 sequence is 12 residues long. CDR3 bases: TGTGCCAGCAGCGCAGCTTCCAATGAGCAGTTCTTC. Its translation is CASSAASNEQFF. The full variable domain, with the rest looked up from reference TRBV2 and TRBJ2-1, is EPEVTQTPSHQVTQMGQEVILRCVPISNHLYFYWYRQILGQKVEFLVSFYNNEISEKSEIFDDQFSVERPDGSNFTLKIRSTKLEDSAMYFCASSAASNEQFFGPGTRLTVL.

The gene calls are TRBV5-1 and TRBJ2-5; no clear D gene. Germline lookup yields CDR1 SGHRS and CDR2 YFSETQ. Deletions cut 2 bases from V and 5 bases from J, with 13 bases between. This CDR3 spans 14 amino acids. The CDR3 is CASSLRRLRETQYF. The CDR3 region has the DNA TGCGCCAGCAGCTTAAGACGATTACGGGAGACCCAGTACTTC.

This clone was observed a handful of times. The chain uses TRBV5-1 and TRBJ2-3; 11 bases agree with TRBD2. V lost 4 bases to trimming and J lost 2 bases; unmatched junction nucleotides: 6. The CDR3 is made up of 16 amino acids. Per germline, CDR1 SGHRS and CDR2 YFSETQ. The CDR3 spells CASSQGTSGNTDTQYF. The DNA of the CDR3 is TGCGCCAGCAGCCAAGGGACTAGCGGCAACACAGATACGCAGTATTTT.

The chain employs TRBV19 and TRBJ2-6, with TRBD1 identical over 8 bases. Germline V gives CDR1 LNHDA, CDR2 SQIVND (reference sequence). The junction had 11 bases not matched to a gene; V was cut back by 4 bases and J by 0 bases. This CDR3 is built from 19 residues. In nucleotides, the CDR3 is TGTGCCAGTAGTACCGGACAGGGTATGGGACGCTCTGGGGCCAACGTCCTGACTTTC. This gives the protein CASSTGQGMGRSGANVLTF.

The chain is built from TRBV12-3 or TRBV12-4 and TRBJ1-1; TRBD1 aligns across 10 bases. J lost 11 bases, V lost 6 bases, and 9 bases had no gene match. The CDR3 spans 13 residues. CDR3 residues: CASSPGTGDYAFF. For the CDR3, the DNA is TGTGCCAGCAGCCCCGGGACAGGGGACTATGCTTTCTTT.

This sequence joins TRBV10-3 and TRBJ1-1, with D possibly matching TRBD1 (5 bases). The CDR3 length is 15 residues. Germline CDR1 is ENHRY and CDR2 is SYGVKD. The V gene lost 3 bases and the J gene lost 1 base, with 12 bases spanning the gap. The CDR3 coding sequence is TGTGCCATCAGTGACACCTATCAGGGGAACACTGAAGCTTTCTTT. Protein product: CAISDTYQGNTEAFF.

The rearrangement joins TRBV14 to TRBJ1-2; D gene uncertain. V lost 0 bases and J lost 3, with 11 bases in between. The CDR3 has 15 residues. Germline V gene sequence: CDR1 SGHDN, CDR2 FVKESK. In nucleotides, the CDR3 is TGTGCCAGCAGCCAAGATCCGGCAGGCGACTATGGCTACACCTTC. Its protein is CASSQDPAGDYGYTF.

This sequence joins TRBV29-1 and TRBJ1-4; D unresolved. With 5 bases removed from V and 6 bases from J, the gap between germline ends came to 10 bases. The length of the CDR3 is 12 residues. Germline V gives CDR1 SQVTM, CDR2 ANQGSEA. CDR3: CSVSSLDEKLFF. The DNA for the CDR3 is TGCAGCGTTAGTAGTCTCGATGAAAAACTGTTTTTT. Combining the CDR3 with reference TRBV29-1 and TRBJ1-4 gives the whole variable domain SAVISQKPSRDICQRGTSLTIQCQVDSQVTMMFWYRQQPGQSLTLIATANQGSEATYESGFVIDKFPISRPNLTFSTLTVSNMSPEDSSIYLCSVSSLDEKLFFGSGTQLSVL.

This clone was observed a single time. The identical CDR3 is also encoded by other nucleotide sequences in the sample. The V and J genes are TRBV20-1 and TRBJ1-6, with no clear D. V dropped 3 bases and J dropped 2 bases, with 8 bases sitting between them. Germline V gene lookup returns CDR1 DFQATT and CDR2 SNEGSKA (reference sequence). This CDR3 contains 14 residues. The CDR3 DNA is TGCAGTGCTAGTAGAGGACCCTATAATTCACCCCTCCACTTT. Protein product: CSASRGPYNSPLHF.

The gene calls are TRBV19 and TRBJ2-7; D is possibly TRBD1 (6 bases). This CDR3 is 13 amino acids long. Deletions cut 8 bases from V and 2 bases from J, with 13 bases between. From germline, CDR1 is LNHDA and CDR2 SQIVND (reference sequence). CDR3 residues: CASSLDRTYEQYF. DNA of the CDR3: TGTGCCAGTTCACTGGACAGAACCTACGAGCAGTACTTC.

The chain links TRBV10-3 to TRBJ2-3; 7 positions agree with TRBD1. Trimming cost V 8 bases and J 4 bases; bases outside gene matches: 12. CDR1 is ENHRY, CDR2 SYGVKD, per germline. This CDR3 spans 15 amino acids. The CDR3 DNA sequence: TGTGCCATCCAAGGAGACAGGGTTGTATCAGATACGCAGTATTTT. Its translation is CAIQGDRVVSDTQYF.

The V gene is TRBV12-3 or TRBV12-4, the J gene TRBJ2-1; 7 nucleotides match TRBD1. This CDR3 has 13 amino acids. Trimming removed 5 bases from V and 6 bases from J; junction bases left unmatched: 4. CDR3: CASSPGTANEQFF. The CDR3 DNA follows: TGTGCCAGCAGTCCCGGGACAGCCAATGAGCAGTTCTTC.

This clone appeared a single time. V is TRBV9 and J is TRBJ2-5; D may be TRBD1 (6 bases). CDR1 and CDR2 from the germline V gene are SGDLS and YYNGEE. CDR3 size: 14 residues. The V end lost 1 base, the J end lost 2 bases, and 9 bases lay between the germline ends. The chain's CDR3 is CASSVQGFQETQYF. The CDR3 nucleotides read TGTGCCAGCAGCGTACAGGGGTTTCAAGAGACCCAGTACTTC. Together with reference TRBV9 and TRBJ2-5, the CDR3 gives the full variable domain: DSGVTQTPKHLITATGQRVTLRCSPRSGDLSVYWYQQSLDQGLQFLIQYYNGEERAKGNILERFSAQQFPDLHSELNLSSLELGDSALYFCASSVQGFQETQYFGPGTRLLVL.

This clone was seen once. This rearrangement joins TRBV5-6 to TRBJ1-4; TRBD1 aligns across 10 bases. V gave up 2 bases and J gave up 8 bases; unmatched junction bases: 6. Germline V gives CDR1 SGHDT, CDR2 YYEEEE. CDR3 length: 15 residues. The CDR3, as DNA: TGTGCCAGCAGCTTTAGCTGGACAGGGGGGGAAAAACTGTTTTTT. This gives the protein CASSFSWTGGEKLFF.

This chain uses TRBV6-4 with TRBJ2-1; TRBD2 aligns across 8 bases. The CDR3 contains 15 residues. Germline V gene lookup returns CDR1 MRHNA and CDR2 SNTAGT. V lost 5 bases and J lost 2; bases outside the gene matches: 5. This chain's CDR3 is CASSTLAGTYNEQFF. The CDR3 DNA reads TGTGCCAGCAGTACCTTAGCGGGGACCTACAATGAGCAGTTCTTC.

This sequence joins TRBV7-8 and TRBJ2-7; TRBD1 or TRBD2 may be the D gene (5 bases each). Per germline, CDR1 SGHVS and CDR2 FQNEAQ. With 7 bases removed from V and 7 bases from J, the gap between germline ends came to 23 bases. This CDR3 contains 15 residues. The DNA for the CDR3 is TGTGCCAGCAACCTAATTTCAGGGAGCCTGGGGGAGCAGTACTTC. Translated, it gives CASNLISGSLGEQYF. Based on the CDR3 plus reference TRBV7-8 and TRBJ2-7, the full variable domain is GAGVSQSPRYKVAKRGQDVALRCDPISGHVSLFWYQQALGQGPEFLTYFQNEAQLDKSGLPSDRFFAERPEGSVSTLKIQRTQQEDSAVYLCASNLISGSLGEQYFGPGTRLTVT.